The 22 T cell receptor beta chains listed next were all sequenced from one sample in a study of breast tumors, draining lymph nodes, adjacent tissues. Axillary draining lymph nodes of breast cancer patients supplied the node samples. From the multiplex PCR reads, TCRdb called clonotypes with MiXCR, one entry per CDR3 protein. The repertoire holds about 270,000 distinct CDR3 sequences, roughly 30% seen once, with more than 0.95% in the top ten. Source material: axillary lymph node tissue. These receptors were collected from a female donor with breast cancer. Some clones in this sample may be carry-over from other donors' samples.

With respect to this clonotype: A much larger clone lies a single base off, so this may be a read error. The chain links TRBV9 to TRBJ2-3; tentative D call: TRBD2 (6 bases). V lost 3 bases to trimming and J lost 2 bases, with 16 bases between them. The CDR3 extends over 16 amino acids. Germline V gene sequence: CDR1 SGDLS, CDR2 YYNGEE. CDR3 DNA sequence: TGTGCCAGCAGCGCAGGACTATCCCTATACACAGATACGCAGTATTTT. Translating gives CASSAGLSLYTDTQYF.

The chain joins TRBV29-1 to TRBJ2-2; no reliable D call. V was cut by 5 bases and J by 6 bases, with 4 bases left in between. Germline CDR1 and CDR2: SQVTM and ANQGSEA. This CDR3 is built from 10 residues. The CDR3 reads CSVRSGELFF. For the CDR3, the DNA is TGCAGCGTTAGATCCGGGGAGCTGTTTTTT.

This clonotype came up many times. DNA of the CDR3: TGTGCCAGCAGCCACAGATACAATCAGCCCCAGCATTTT. This encodes CASSHRYNQPQHF. The chain has TRBV7-8 and TRBJ1-5; D ambiguous. Germline CDR1 and CDR2: SGHVS and FQNEAQ. Deletions cut 5 bases from V and 3 bases from J, with 8 bases between. The CDR3 is 13 residues long.

There are many counts of this clonotype. V usage is TRBV5-5 and J usage is TRBJ1-5; a weak D match, TRBD1 (6 bases). The V gene lost 1 base and the J gene lost 7 bases, with 12 bases spanning the gap. This CDR3 spans 14 amino acids. Germline V lookup: CDR1 SGHKS, CDR2 YYEKEE (reference sequence). The CDR3 loop reads CASSLMGADQPQHF. The DNA of the CDR3 is TGTGCCAGCAGCTTGATGGGGGCGGACCAGCCCCAGCATTTT.

This clonotype showed up just a few times. Germline and junction disagree at one end, which may indicate a read error. The chain couples TRBV29-1 to TRBJ2-7; D tentatively reads TRBD1 or TRBD2 (5 bases each). The CDR3 length is 12 residues. The germline V gene has CDR1 SQVTM and CDR2 ANQGSEA. In DNA, the CDR3 is TGCATCTACCCGGGACGCTTCAAGGAGCGGTACTTC. This translates into CIYPGRFKERYF.

This clonotype was recorded a few times. A much larger clone lies a single base off, so this may be a read error. The chain has TRBV6-5 and TRBJ1-2, with 7 positions matching TRBD1. This CDR3 is built from 14 residues. Trimming took 5 bases from V and 6 from J; bases not matched to a gene: 9. Germline V gene lookup returns CDR1 MNHEY and CDR2 SVGAGI. The CDR3 region has the DNA TGTGCCAGCAGTCACGAAGCAGGGGGACATGGCTACACCTTC. Encoded protein: CASSHEAGGHGYTF.

There are many counts of this clonotype. The rearrangement uses TRBV3-1 and TRBJ1-4; 7 bases match TRBD1. The trim removed 6 bases at V and 8 bases at J, leaving 6 bases unmatched. Germline V lookup: CDR1 LGHDT, CDR2 YNNKEL (reference sequence). The CDR3 covers 13 residues. CDR3 sequence: CASSQTGWEKLFF. In nucleotides, the CDR3 is TGTGCCAGCAGTCAGACAGGGTGGGAAAAACTGTTTTTT.

This clonotype has a handful of counts. This clone may be a read error of a much larger clone one base away. The chain joins TRBV11-2 to TRBJ1-3; a possible D gene is TRBD1 (5 bases). The CDR3 spans 13 residues. The germline CDR1 and CDR2 sequences are SGHAT and FQNNGV. The CDR3 is CASNGGSGTTIYF. CDR3 nucleotides: TGTGCCAGCAACGGGGGGTCTGGAACCACCATATATTTT. Complete variable domain (other parts from reference TRBV11-2 and TRBJ1-3): EAGVAQSPRYKIIEKRQSVAFWCNPISGHATLYWYQQILGQGPKLLIQFQNNGVVDDSQLPKDRFSAERLKGVDSTLKIQPAKLEDSAVYLCASNGGSGTTIYFGEGSWLTVV.

This clonotype was observed a few times. A read error may explain this, as a much larger clone is one base away. CDR3 coding DNA: TGTGCCAGCAGCCAATTGAACTATGGCTACACCTTC. Amino acid sequence: CASSQLNYGYTF. The rearrangement joins TRBV14 to TRBJ1-2; D is unresolved. The CDR3 consists of 12 residues. Germline CDR1 and CDR2: SGHDN and FVKESK. V gave up 2 bases and J gave up 2 bases, with 3 bases separating them.

This clonotype has a count of ten or more. This chain connects TRBV20-1 to TRBJ2-7, with TRBD2 matching over 8 bases. V trimming: 8 bases; J trimming: 3 bases; junction bases outside the gene matches: 9. Germline CDR1 DFQATT, CDR2 SNEGSKA (reference sequence). The CDR3 totals 13 residues. The DNA of the CDR3 is TGCAGTACTACCGGGACTAGGGGCTACGAGCAGTACTTC. Translating it yields CSTTGTRGYEQYF.

In the case of this clonotype: A much larger clone sits a single nucleotide away, making a read error possible. The gene calls are TRBV14 and TRBJ2-3; the D gene is possibly TRBD2 (6 bases). Germline values: CDR1 SGHDN, CDR2 FVKESK. CDR3 length: 19 residues. Deletions cut 4 bases from V and 5 bases from J, with 28 bases between. In nucleotides, the CDR3 is TGTGCCAGCAGCCGAGATAGGGCGGGTTCCCCCCGGGGGAGAGATACGCAGTATTTT. This sequence encodes CASSRDRAGSPRGRDTQYF.

This clonotype has ten or more counts. The rearrangement links TRBV19 to TRBJ1-5; D is unclear. V gave up 5 bases and J gave up 5 bases, with 10 bases separating them. Looked up from germline, CDR1 is LNHDA and CDR2 is SQIVND (reference sequence). This CDR3 has 13 amino acids. The CDR3 region is CASSFSRDQPQHF. CDR3 in DNA: TGTGCCAGTAGTTTCTCCCGAGATCAGCCCCAGCATTTT. The full variable domain, completed using reference TRBV19 and TRBJ1-5, is DGGITQSPKYLFRKEGQNVTLSCEQNLNHDAMYWYRQDPGQGLRLIYYSQIVNDFQKGDIAEGYSVSREKKESFPLTVTSAQKNPTAFYLCASSFSRDQPQHFGDGTRLSIL.

This clonotype was seen many times. The CDR3 bases are TGTGCCAGCAGCTTACAGCGGGAGAGCACAGATACGCAGTATTTT. Translating gives CASSLQRESTDTQYF. This chain links TRBV7-6 with TRBJ2-3; 8 bases line up with TRBD2. Germline CDR1 and CDR2: SGHVS and FNYEAQ. The CDR3 extends over 15 amino acids. With V trimmed by 2 bases and J by 0 bases, 1 base remained unmatched. Combining the CDR3 with reference TRBV7-6 and TRBJ2-3 gives the whole variable domain GAGVSQSPRYKVTKRGQDVALRCDPISGHVSLYWYRQALGQGPEFLTYFNYEAQQDKSGLPNDRFSAERPEGSISTLTIQRTEQRDSAMYRCASSLQRESTDTQYFGPGTRLTVL.

Turning to this clonotype: This may be a read error, as it is one base from a much larger clone. The chain recombines TRBV11-3 with TRBJ1-5; D not resolved. This CDR3 has 15 residues. CDR1 is SGHNT, CDR2 YENEEA, per germline. V lost 1 base and J 3 bases, leaving 10 bases between the germline ends. The CDR3 spells CASSLGIGANQPQHF. CDR3 nucleotides: TGTGCCAGCAGCTTAGGTATTGGTGCCAATCAGCCCCAGCATTTT.

V is TRBV10-3 and J is TRBJ2-3; 10 bases line up with TRBD2. Germline V lookup: CDR1 ENHRY, CDR2 SYGVKD. CDR3 length: 16 residues. J was trimmed by 2 bases and V by 5 bases; bases with no gene match: 7. The CDR3 region is CAISKGGTSDTDTQYF. For the CDR3, the DNA is TGTGCCATCAGTAAAGGGGGGACTAGCGACACAGATACGCAGTATTTT.

This clonotype was seen at least ten times. This sequence joins TRBV7-9 and TRBJ2-1; tentative D call: TRBD1 (5 bases). The CDR3 spans 15 residues. V was trimmed by 2 bases and J by 5 bases, leaving 13 bases between them. Germline CDR1 is SEHNR and CDR2 is FQNEAQ (reference sequence). This CDR3 reads CASSLSDKGHNEQFF. DNA of the CDR3: TGTGCCAGCAGCTTATCCGACAAGGGGCACAATGAGCAGTTCTTC.

The count of this clonotype is one. The chain links TRBV3-1 to TRBJ2-3; 9 bases line up with TRBD2. Per germline, CDR1 LGHDT and CDR2 YNNKEL (reference sequence). The junction had 12 bases not matched to a gene; V was cut back by 0 bases and J by 5 bases. The CDR3 spans 18 residues. This CDR3 is CASSQERLAGPKRDTQYF. CDR3 nucleotide sequence: TGTGCCAGCAGCCAAGAAAGGCTAGCGGGGCCCAAAAGAGATACGCAGTATTTT.

As concerns this clonotype: This could be a read error, since a much larger clone is one nucleotide away. The chain links TRBV30 to TRBJ1-4; no definite D call. Germline V gene data show CDR1 as GTSNPN and CDR2 as SVGIG (reference sequence). The V and J ends lost 6 bases and 8 bases respectively, with 10 bases between them. The CDR3 contains 11 residues. The CDR3 here is CACRFDEKLFF. Here the CDR3 DNA reads TGTGCCTGCAGATTTGACGAAAAACTGTTTTTT.

This clonotype was counted once. A much larger clone is a single base away; this may be a read error. The V call is TRBV19, the J call TRBJ2-7, with unresolved D. V lost 6 bases and J lost 6, with 9 bases in between. The length of the CDR3 is 11 residues. In germline, CDR1 is LNHDA, CDR2 SQIVND (reference sequence). CDR3 sequence: CASSMASEQYF. Here the CDR3 DNA reads TGTGCCAGTAGCATGGCTTCCGAGCAGTACTTC. The variable domain in full, with the rest retrieved from reference TRBV19 and TRBJ2-7, is DGGITQSPKYLFRKEGQNVTLSCEQNLNHDAMYWYRQDPGQGLRLIYYSQIVNDFQKGDIAEGYSVSREKKESFPLTVTSAQKNPTAFYLCASSMASEQYFGPGTRLTVT.

This clonotype was found many times. The rearrangement joins TRBV5-5 to TRBJ1-2, with D possibly matching TRBD1 (6 bases). The CDR3 contains 14 residues. Germline CDR1 SGHKS, CDR2 YYEKEE (reference sequence). The V and J ends lost 4 bases and 5 bases respectively, with 15 bases between them. CDR3 residues: CASSPTGTPYGYTF. CDR3 DNA: TGTGCCAGCAGCCCCACCGGGACACCGTATGGCTACACCTTC.

This clonotype was counted at least ten times. This chain joins TRBV12-3 or TRBV12-4 and TRBJ2-5; 11 nucleotides line up with TRBD2. V lost 4 bases to trimming and J lost 5 bases; unmatched junction nucleotides: 12. The CDR3 length is 17 residues. In DNA form, the CDR3 reads TGTGCCAGCAGTTATTTACTAGCGGGAGTGTTGAAGGAGACCCAGTACTTC. It codes for CASSYLLAGVLKETQYF.

This clonotype was detected a few times. This chain uses TRBV18 with TRBJ2-3, with a weak D call TRBD1 (6 bases). The CDR3 covers 11 residues. Germline V gene lookup returns CDR1 KGHSH and CDR2 LQKENI. V lost 6 bases and J 7 bases, leaving 8 bases between the germline ends. The CDR3 DNA sequence: TGTGCCAGCTCTACAGGGAATACGCAGTATTTT. Its protein product is CASSTGNTQYF.